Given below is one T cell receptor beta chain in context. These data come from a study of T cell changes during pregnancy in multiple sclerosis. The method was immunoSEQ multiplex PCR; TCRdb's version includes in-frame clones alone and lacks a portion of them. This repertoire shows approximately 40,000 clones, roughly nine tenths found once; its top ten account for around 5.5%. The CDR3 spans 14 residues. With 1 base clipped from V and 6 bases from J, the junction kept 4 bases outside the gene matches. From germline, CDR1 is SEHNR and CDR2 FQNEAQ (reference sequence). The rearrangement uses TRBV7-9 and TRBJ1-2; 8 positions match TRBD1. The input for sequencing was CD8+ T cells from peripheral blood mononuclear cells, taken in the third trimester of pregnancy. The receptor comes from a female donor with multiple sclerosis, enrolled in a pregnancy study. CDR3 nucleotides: TGTGCCAGCAGCTTAGGGCAGGGGGCCGATGGCTACACCTTC. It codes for CASSLGQGADGYTF.